The next 5 T cell receptor beta chains were all read from a single sample in a study of cytomegalovirus exposure and HLA in healthy donors. Repertoires were generated with immunoSEQ multiplex PCR, while TCRdb's copy carries only in-frame clones and drops some. The sample consists of 200,000 to 300,000 clones, around nine tenths of them appearing once. Sequenced material: PBMCs. These receptors came from a young man in good health and CMV-seronegative.

The CDR3 sequence is CASSLRRAYEQYF. In DNA form, the CDR3 reads TGTGCCAGCAGCTTGAGGCGGGCTTACGAGCAGTACTTC. This rearrangement joins TRBV5-6 to TRBJ2-7, with D perhaps TRBD2 (5 bases). Trimming stripped 1 base from V and 4 bases from J, with 9 bases between. Germline V gene sequence: CDR1 SGHDT, CDR2 YYEEEE. The CDR3 has 13 amino acids.

The V and J genes are TRBV11-2 and TRBJ2-7; D gene uncertain. CDR1 and CDR2 from the germline V gene are SGHAT and FQNNGV. Trimming removed 5 bases from V and 6 bases from J, with 11 bases in between. This CDR3 region has 12 residues. This CDR3 is CASSLPTREQYF. For the CDR3, the DNA is TGTGCCAGCAGCCTCCCAACGCGCGAGCAGTACTTC.

This sequence joins TRBV30 and TRBJ1-2; D gene uncertain. The germline gives CDR1 GTSNPN, CDR2 SVGIG (reference sequence). V was trimmed by 3 bases and J by 8 bases, leaving 16 bases between them. This CDR3 is built from 13 residues. The CDR3 nucleotides read TGTGCCTGGAGCCGGGAACCCGAGTGGGGCTACACCTTC. It translates to CAWSREPEWGYTF.

The chain employs TRBV28 and TRBJ1-4; the match to TRBD1 covers 7 bases. This CDR3 contains 16 residues. CDR1 is MDHEN, CDR2 SYDVKM, per germline. V shed 5 bases, J shed 4 bases, and the junction held 10 bases outside the gene matches. The CDR3 DNA is TGTGCCAGCAGTCCAAGCACGGGACAGTATAATGAAAAACTGTTTTTT. This translates into CASSPSTGQYNEKLFF. The full variable domain, with the rest looked up from reference TRBV28 and TRBJ1-4, is DVKVTQSSRYLVKRTGEKVFLECVQDMDHENMFWYRQDPGLGLRLIYFSYDVKMKEKGDIPEGYSVSREKKERFSLILESASTNQTSMYLCASSPSTGQYNEKLFFGSGTQLSVL.

The gene calls are TRBV6-5 and TRBJ1-1; possible D gene TRBD1, 5 bases. The CDR3 runs 16 residues. The V and J ends lost 0 bases and 0 bases respectively, with 11 bases between them. CDR1 and CDR2 (germline): MNHEY, SVGAGI. The CDR3 nucleotides are TGTGCCAGCAGTTACTCCACGGGGGAAATGAACACTGAAGCTTTCTTT. Residues: CASSYSTGEMNTEAFF.